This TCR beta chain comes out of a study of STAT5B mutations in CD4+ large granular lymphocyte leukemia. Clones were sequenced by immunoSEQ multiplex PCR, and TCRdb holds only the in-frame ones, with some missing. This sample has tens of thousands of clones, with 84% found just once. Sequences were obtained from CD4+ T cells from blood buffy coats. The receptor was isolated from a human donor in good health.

CDR3 nucleotide sequence: TGTGCCATCAGGGATACTAAGCTGGGGGAGAATGAGCAGTTCTTC. This encodes CAIRDTKLGENEQFF. The V call is TRBV10-3, the J call TRBJ2-1; D could derive from TRBD1 or TRBD2 (5 bases each). The germline V gene encodes CDR1 ENHRY and CDR2 SYGVKD. This CDR3 is built from 15 residues. V gave up 6 bases and J gave up 7 bases, with 19 bases separating them.